This T cell receptor (beta chain) emerged from a study of shared T cell receptors in the human thymus. Germline assignment: CDR1 SEHNR and CDR2 FQNEAQ (reference sequence). This CDR3 comprises 15 residues. V dropped 5 bases and J dropped 3 bases, with 17 bases sitting between them. Assay used: immunoSEQ multiplex PCR; TCRdb lists only in-frame clones, some missing. The sample lists under 850,000 clones, around nine tenths occurring once. The same specimen was also included in a second study, on human thymus T cells. That source reports: Corrective cardiac surgery supplied the resected thymus tissue. There were highly overlapping thymic repertoires among unrelated individuals, as related research reported.

The sequence was collected from a boy under two years old with a congenital heart defect. Sequencing input: thymocytes. The chain combines TRBV7-9 with TRBJ2-7, with D maybe TRBD1 (6 bases). CDR3 in DNA: TGTGCCAGCAGCCCGCCCAGGGGACAAGACTACGAGCAGTACTTC. This gives the protein CASSPPRGQDYEQYF.